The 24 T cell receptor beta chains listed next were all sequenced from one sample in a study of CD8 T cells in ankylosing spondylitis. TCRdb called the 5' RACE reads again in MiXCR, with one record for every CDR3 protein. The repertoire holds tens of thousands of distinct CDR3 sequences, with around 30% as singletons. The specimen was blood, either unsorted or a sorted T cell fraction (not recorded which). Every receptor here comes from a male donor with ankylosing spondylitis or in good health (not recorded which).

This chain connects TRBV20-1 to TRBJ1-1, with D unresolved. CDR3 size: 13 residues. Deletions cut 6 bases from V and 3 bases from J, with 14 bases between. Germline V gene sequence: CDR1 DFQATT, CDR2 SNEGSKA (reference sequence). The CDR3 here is CSARYLRDTEAFF. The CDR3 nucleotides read TGCAGTGCCAGGTACCTGCGGGACACTGAAGCTTTCTTT.

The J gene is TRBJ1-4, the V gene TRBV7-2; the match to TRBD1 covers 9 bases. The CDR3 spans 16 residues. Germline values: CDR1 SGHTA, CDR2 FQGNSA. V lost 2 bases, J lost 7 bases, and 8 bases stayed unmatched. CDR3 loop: CASSLYRGPFGEKLFF. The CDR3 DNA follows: TGTGCCAGCAGCTTATACAGGGGGCCCTTTGGTGAAAAACTGTTTTTT.

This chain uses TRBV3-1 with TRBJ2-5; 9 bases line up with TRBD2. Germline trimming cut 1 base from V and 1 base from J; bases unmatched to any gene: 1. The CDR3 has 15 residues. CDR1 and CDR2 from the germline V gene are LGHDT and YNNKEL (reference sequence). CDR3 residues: CASSQGLAVQETQYF. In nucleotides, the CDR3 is TGTGCCAGCAGCCAAGGACTAGCGGTCCAAGAGACCCAGTACTTC.

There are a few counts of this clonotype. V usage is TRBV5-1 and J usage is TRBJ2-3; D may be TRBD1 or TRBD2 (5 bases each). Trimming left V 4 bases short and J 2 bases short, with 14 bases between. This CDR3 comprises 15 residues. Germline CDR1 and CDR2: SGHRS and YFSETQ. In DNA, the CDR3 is TGCGCCAGCAGCCGGGACCCACCATCCACAGATACGCAGTATTTT. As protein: CASSRDPPSTDTQYF.

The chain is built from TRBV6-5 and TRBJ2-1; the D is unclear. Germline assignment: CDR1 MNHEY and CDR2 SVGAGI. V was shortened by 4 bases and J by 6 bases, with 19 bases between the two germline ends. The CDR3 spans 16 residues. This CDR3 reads CASSWTRPVAGNEQFF. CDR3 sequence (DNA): TGTGCCAGCAGTTGGACGCGTCCGGTGGCAGGCAATGAGCAGTTCTTC.

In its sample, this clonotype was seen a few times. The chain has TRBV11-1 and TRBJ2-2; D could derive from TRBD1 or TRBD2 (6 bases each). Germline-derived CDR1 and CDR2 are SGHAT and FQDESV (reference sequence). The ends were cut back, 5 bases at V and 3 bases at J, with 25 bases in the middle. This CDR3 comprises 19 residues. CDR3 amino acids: CASSPPHAGGLVDTGELFF. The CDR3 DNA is TGTGCCAGCAGCCCCCCCCATGCCGGGGGCCTGGTGGACACCGGGGAGCTGTTTTTT.

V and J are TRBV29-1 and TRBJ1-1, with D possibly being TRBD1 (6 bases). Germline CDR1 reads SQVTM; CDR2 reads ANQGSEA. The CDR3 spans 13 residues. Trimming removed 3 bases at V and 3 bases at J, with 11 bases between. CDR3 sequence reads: CSVEEGGDTEAFF. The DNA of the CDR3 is TGCAGCGTTGAGGAGGGGGGGGACACTGAAGCTTTCTTT.

The CDR3 loop reads CSVDDGYTF. The CDR3 DNA is TGCAGCGTGGACGATGGCTACACCTTC. The chain employs TRBV29-1 and TRBJ1-2; no definite D call. The CDR3 has 9 amino acids. Germline assignment: CDR1 SQVTM and CDR2 ANQGSEA. V dropped 6 bases and J dropped 6 bases, with 5 bases sitting between them.

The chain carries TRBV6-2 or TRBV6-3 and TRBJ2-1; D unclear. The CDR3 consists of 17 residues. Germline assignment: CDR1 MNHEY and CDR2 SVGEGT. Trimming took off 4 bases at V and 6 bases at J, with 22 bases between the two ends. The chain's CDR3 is CASSWEQGYNSLNEQFF. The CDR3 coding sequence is TGTGCCAGCAGTTGGGAACAAGGCTACAATTCCCTCAATGAGCAGTTCTTC.

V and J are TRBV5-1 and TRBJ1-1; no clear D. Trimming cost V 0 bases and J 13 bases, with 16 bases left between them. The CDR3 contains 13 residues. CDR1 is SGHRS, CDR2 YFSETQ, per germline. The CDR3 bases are TGCGCCAGCAGCTTGGCCCGACGTGGACTCGTTTTCTTT. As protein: CASSLARRGLVFF.

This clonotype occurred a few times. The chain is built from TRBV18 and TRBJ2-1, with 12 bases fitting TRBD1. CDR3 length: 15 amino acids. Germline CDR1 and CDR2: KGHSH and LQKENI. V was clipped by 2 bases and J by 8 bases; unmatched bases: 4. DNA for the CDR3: TGTGCCAGCTCACCAACGGGACAGGGGGCTGATGAGCAGTTCTTC. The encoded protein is CASSPTGQGADEQFF.

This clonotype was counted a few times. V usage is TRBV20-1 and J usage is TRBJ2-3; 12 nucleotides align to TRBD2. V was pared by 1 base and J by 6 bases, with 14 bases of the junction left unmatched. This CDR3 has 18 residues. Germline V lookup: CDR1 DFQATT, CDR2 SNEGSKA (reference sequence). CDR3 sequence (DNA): TGCAGTGCTAGAGGCGGCCTAGCGGGAGGGCCAGGCGCGGATACGCAGTATTTT. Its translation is CSARGGLAGGPGADTQYF.

The CDR3, as DNA: TGTGCCAGCAGCCCCTCGGGACTACGCACAGATACGCAGTATTTT. It is translated as CASSPSGLRTDTQYF. This chain connects TRBV7-3 to TRBJ2-3; 7 bases fit TRBD2. Germline-derived CDR1 and CDR2 are SGHTA and FQGTGA. V dropped 5 bases and J dropped 1; count of bases not matched to a gene: 6. CDR3 length: 15 residues.

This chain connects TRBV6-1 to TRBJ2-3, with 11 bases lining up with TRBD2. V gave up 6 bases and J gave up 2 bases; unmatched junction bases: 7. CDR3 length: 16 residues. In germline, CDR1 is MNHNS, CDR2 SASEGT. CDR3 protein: CASRMTSGMVTDTQYF. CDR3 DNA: TGTGCCAGCAGGATGACTAGCGGGATGGTCACAGATACGCAGTATTTT.

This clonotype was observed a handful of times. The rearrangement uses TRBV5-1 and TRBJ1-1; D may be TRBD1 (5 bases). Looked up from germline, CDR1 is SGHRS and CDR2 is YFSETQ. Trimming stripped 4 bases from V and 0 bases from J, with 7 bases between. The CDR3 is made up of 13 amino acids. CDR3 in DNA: TGCGCCAGCAGCGGGACTGTGAACACTGAAGCTTTCTTT. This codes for CASSGTVNTEAFF.

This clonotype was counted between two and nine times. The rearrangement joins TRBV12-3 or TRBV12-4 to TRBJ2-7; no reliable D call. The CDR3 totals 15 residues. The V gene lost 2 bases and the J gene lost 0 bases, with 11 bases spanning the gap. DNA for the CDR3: TGTGCCAGCAGTTTAAGAGACTCGAGCTCCTACGAGCAGTACTTC. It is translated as CASSLRDSSSYEQYF.

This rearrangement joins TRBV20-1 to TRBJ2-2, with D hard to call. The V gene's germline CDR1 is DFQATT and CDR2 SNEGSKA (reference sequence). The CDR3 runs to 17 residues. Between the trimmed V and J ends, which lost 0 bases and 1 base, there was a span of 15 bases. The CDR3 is CSARDEQEQLNTGELFF. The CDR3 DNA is TGCAGTGCTAGAGATGAGCAGGAGCAGTTGAACACCGGGGAGCTGTTTTTT.

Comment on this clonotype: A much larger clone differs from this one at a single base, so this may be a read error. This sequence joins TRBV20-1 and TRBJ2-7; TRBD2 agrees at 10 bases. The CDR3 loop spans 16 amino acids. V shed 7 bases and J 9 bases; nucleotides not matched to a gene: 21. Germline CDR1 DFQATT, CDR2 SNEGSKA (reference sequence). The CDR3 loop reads CSVIPPTSGRAVGQYF. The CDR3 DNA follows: TGCAGTGTTATCCCGCCGACAAGCGGGAGGGCCGTTGGGCAGTACTTC.

CDR3 nucleotides: TGCAGTGTCTCGGTGGGGGCCTACGAGCAGTACTTC. It is translated as CSVSVGAYEQYF. This chain uses TRBV20-1 with TRBJ2-7; D is possibly TRBD1 or TRBD2 (5 bases each). The germline gives CDR1 DFQATT, CDR2 SNEGSKA (reference sequence). V gave up 7 bases and J gave up 2 bases, with 12 bases separating them. CDR3 length: 12 amino acids.

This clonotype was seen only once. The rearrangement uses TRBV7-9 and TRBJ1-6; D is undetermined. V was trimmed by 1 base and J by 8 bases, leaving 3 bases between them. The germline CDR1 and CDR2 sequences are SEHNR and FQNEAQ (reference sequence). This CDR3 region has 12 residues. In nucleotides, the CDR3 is TGTGCCAGCAGCTTAGAGGATTCACCCCTCCACTTT. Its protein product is CASSLEDSPLHF.

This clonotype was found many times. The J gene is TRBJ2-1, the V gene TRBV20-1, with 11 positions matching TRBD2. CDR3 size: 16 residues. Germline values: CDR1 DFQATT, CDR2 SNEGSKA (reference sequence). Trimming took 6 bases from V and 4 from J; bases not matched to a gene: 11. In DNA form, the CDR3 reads TGCAGTGCCTACCCACCGGGACTAGCGGTATACAATGAGCAGTTCTTC. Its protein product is CSAYPPGLAVYNEQFF.

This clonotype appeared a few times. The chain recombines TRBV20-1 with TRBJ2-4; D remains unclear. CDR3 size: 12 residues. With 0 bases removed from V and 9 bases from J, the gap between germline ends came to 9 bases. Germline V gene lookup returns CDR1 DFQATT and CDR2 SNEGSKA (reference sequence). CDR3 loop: CSARDSGRIQYF. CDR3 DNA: TGCAGTGCTAGAGATTCCGGTCGCATTCAGTACTTC.

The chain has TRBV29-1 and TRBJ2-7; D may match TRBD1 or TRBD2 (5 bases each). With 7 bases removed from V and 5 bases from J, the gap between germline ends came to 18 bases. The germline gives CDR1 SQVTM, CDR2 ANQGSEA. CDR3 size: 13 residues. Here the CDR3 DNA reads TGCAGCGGGGAGAAGGGCAGGGTCAACGAGCAGTACGTC. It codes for CSGEKGRVNEQYV.

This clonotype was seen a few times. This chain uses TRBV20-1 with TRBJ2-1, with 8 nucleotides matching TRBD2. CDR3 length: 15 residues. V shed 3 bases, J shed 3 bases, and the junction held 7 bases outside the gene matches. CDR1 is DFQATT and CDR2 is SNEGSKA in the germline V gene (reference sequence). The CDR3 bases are TGCAGTGCTAGCATCAGTACTAGCGGCTACAATGAGCAGTTCTTC. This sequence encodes CSASISTSGYNEQFF.